This entry lists 11 T cell receptor beta chains sequenced from one sample in a study of CD8 T cells in ankylosing spondylitis. In TCRdb, the 5' RACE reads were re-called with MiXCR into one record per CDR3 protein. This sample has approximately 250,000 distinct CDR3 sequences, with approximately 7.6% found just once. Input material: blood, either unsorted or a sorted T cell fraction (not recorded which). These receptors were collected from a female donor with ankylosing spondylitis or in good health (not recorded which).

This clonotype was picked up many times. V is TRBV20-1 and J is TRBJ2-7; TRBD2 matches at 13 bases. The CDR3 covers 13 residues. After removal of 5 bases from V and 7 bases from J, the junction contained 5 bases not matched to a gene. CDR1 and CDR2 from the germline V gene are DFQATT and SNEGSKA (reference sequence). The CDR3 here is CSARTSGSEEQYF. CDR3 DNA sequence: TGCAGTGCTCGGACTAGCGGGAGTGAAGAGCAGTACTTC.

This chain connects TRBV4-2 to TRBJ2-7; 7 nucleotides agree with TRBD2. Germline V gene data show CDR1 as LGHNA and CDR2 as YNFKEQ. V was pared by 4 bases and J by 7 bases, with 4 bases of the junction left unmatched. There are 12 residues in the CDR3. CDR3 sequence: CASSLRTSEQYF. The CDR3 DNA reads TGTGCCAGCAGCCTCCGGACTAGTGAGCAGTACTTC.

This clonotype was found many times. J is TRBJ2-3 and V is TRBV6-2 or TRBV6-3; 8 nucleotides agree with TRBD2. V trimming: 0 bases; J trimming: 0 bases; junction bases outside the gene matches: 20. The germline gives CDR1 MNHEY, CDR2 SVGEGT. The CDR3 is 22 residues long. The CDR3 protein is CASSYSEAPASGRSPSTDTQYF. CDR3 sequence (DNA): TGTGCCAGCAGTTACTCGGAGGCCCCCGCTAGCGGGCGATCCCCTAGCACAGATACGCAGTATTTT.

This clonotype was seen many times. The V call is TRBV20-1, the J call TRBJ2-5, with 9 bases lining up with TRBD2. Germline assignment: CDR1 DFQATT and CDR2 SNEGSKA (reference sequence). The CDR3 has 12 amino acids. Trimming took 6 bases from V and 5 from J; bases not matched to a gene: 4. The CDR3 is CSALAGKETQYF. The CDR3 DNA is TGCAGTGCCCTAGCGGGAAAGGAGACCCAGTACTTC.

Many counts were recorded for this clonotype. The rearrangement uses TRBV29-1 and TRBJ2-3, with D possibly TRBD2 on 5 matching bases. V lost 1 base and J lost 1, with 15 bases in between. Looked up from germline, CDR1 is SQVTM and CDR2 is ANQGSEA. This CDR3 comprises 16 residues. The CDR3 sequence: CSVEGLPSQGTDTQYF. DNA for the CDR3: TGCAGCGTTGAAGGTCTCCCTAGCCAAGGCACAGATACGCAGTATTTT.

In its sample, this clonotype was seen many times. The J gene is TRBJ2-1, the V gene TRBV29-1; tentative D call: TRBD2 (5 bases). The CDR3 loop spans 12 amino acids. Trimming removed 0 bases at V and 9 bases at J, with 9 bases between. CDR1 SQVTM and CDR2 ANQGSEA come from the germline V gene. The CDR3 sequence: CSVEEGVGEQFF. As DNA, the CDR3 is TGCAGCGTTGAAGAGGGAGTTGGTGAGCAGTTCTTC.

The rearrangement uses TRBV6-2 or TRBV6-3 and TRBJ2-7, with unresolved D. The CDR3 loop spans 15 amino acids. V dropped 7 bases and J dropped 0 bases, with 16 bases sitting between them. Germline loops: CDR1 MNHEY, CDR2 SVGEGT. CDR3 protein: CASNRAGDSSYEQYF. The DNA for the CDR3 is TGTGCCAGCAACCGAGCTGGGGATTCCTCCTACGAGCAGTACTTC.

This clonotype has at least ten counts. V and J are TRBV6-2 or TRBV6-3 and TRBJ2-1; no definite D call. This CDR3 has 13 amino acids. Trimming pared 0 bases from V and 5 bases from J, leaving 5 bases between. Germline CDR1 MNHEY, CDR2 SVGEGT. The CDR3 here is CASSYSRNNEQFF. The CDR3 nucleotides are TGTGCCAGCAGTTACTCGCGGAACAATGAGCAGTTCTTC.

The rearrangement links TRBV19 to TRBJ2-1; no clear D gene. Germline values: CDR1 LNHDA, CDR2 SQIVND (reference sequence). V lost 1 base and J lost 7, with 8 bases in between. The CDR3 runs to 13 residues. This CDR3 is CASSIGSINEQFF. The CDR3 bases are TGTGCCAGTAGTATAGGCTCAATAAATGAGCAGTTCTTC.

Many counts were recorded for this clonotype. The chain carries TRBV10-3 and TRBJ2-5, with D hard to call. Germline values: CDR1 ENHRY, CDR2 SYGVKD. CDR3 length: 13 residues. Trimming removed 8 bases at V and 5 bases at J, with 15 bases between. The CDR3 here is CAIQTARTETQYF. Here the CDR3 DNA reads TGTGCCATCCAGACGGCTAGAACGGAGACCCAGTACTTC.

This clonotype was observed a few times. This sequence joins TRBV7-2 and TRBJ2-7; D remains unclear. The CDR3 is 15 residues long. Germline-derived CDR1 and CDR2 are SGHTA and FQGNSA. Trimming stripped 5 bases from V and 4 bases from J, with 18 bases between. The CDR3 here is CASSPRTGKRYEQYF. The CDR3 nucleotides read TGTGCCAGCAGCCCACGGACCGGAAAACGGTACGAGCAGTACTTC. The full variable domain, its missing parts supplied by reference TRBV7-2 and TRBJ2-7, is GAGVSQSPSNKVTEKGKDVELRCDPISGHTALYWYRQSLGQGLEFLIYFQGNSAPDKSGLPSDRFSAERTGGSVSTLTIQRTQQEDSAVYLCASSPRTGKRYEQYFGPGTRLTVT.